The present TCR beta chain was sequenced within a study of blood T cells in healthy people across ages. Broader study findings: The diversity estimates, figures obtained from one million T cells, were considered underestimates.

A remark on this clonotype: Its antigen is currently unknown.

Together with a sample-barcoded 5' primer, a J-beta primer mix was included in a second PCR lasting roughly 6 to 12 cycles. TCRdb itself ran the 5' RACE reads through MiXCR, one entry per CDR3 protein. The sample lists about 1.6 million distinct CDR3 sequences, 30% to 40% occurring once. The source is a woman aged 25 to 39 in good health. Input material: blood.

CDR3 coding DNA: TGTGCCAGCACCGGAGCGGGGCTTCGCACAGATACGCAGTATTTT. Amino acid sequence: CASTGAGLRTDTQYF. The chain carries TRBV7-2 and TRBJ2-3; 7 bases fit TRBD2. CDR3 length: 15 residues. The V gene's germline CDR1 is SGHTA and CDR2 FQGNSA. The junction had 8 bases not matched to a gene; V was cut back by 7 bases and J by 1 base. The variable domain in full, with the rest retrieved from reference TRBV7-2 and TRBJ2-3, is GAGVSQSPSNKVTEKGKDVELRCDPISGHTALYWYRQSLGQGLEFLIYFQGNSAPDKSGLPSDRFSAERTGGSVSTLTIQRTQQEDSAVYLCASTGAGLRTDTQYFGPGTRLTVL.